The 9 T cell receptor beta chains below all came from one sample that was sequenced in a study of identical twins. MiXCR, applied by TCRdb to the 5' RACE reads, yields one record per CDR3 protein. The table has hundreds of thousands of distinct CDR3 sequences, over 9% seen once. The data also belong to a second study, concerning yellow fever vaccine responses in identical twins.

Sequencing input: CD8+ T cells sorted from blood. The receptors originated from a woman aged 18-29 years in good health.

This clonotype was seen a handful of times. The V and J genes are TRBV7-9 and TRBJ2-5, with D perhaps TRBD1 or TRBD2 (5 bases each). This CDR3 region has 15 residues. From germline, CDR1 is SEHNR and CDR2 FQNEAQ (reference sequence). Trimming cost V 5 bases and J 2 bases, with 15 bases left between them. CDR3 sequence reads: CASSPPRDPQETQYF. Here the CDR3 DNA reads TGTGCCAGCAGCCCCCCACGGGACCCACAAGAGACCCAGTACTTC. Based on the CDR3 plus reference TRBV7-9 and TRBJ2-5, the full variable domain is DTGVSQNPRHKITKRGQNVTFRCDPISEHNRLYWYRQTLGQGPEFLTYFQNEAQLEKSRLLSDRFSAERPKGSFSTLEIQRTEQGDSAMYLCASSPPRDPQETQYFGPGTRLLVL.

This clonotype was counted at least ten times. The genes are TRBV29-1 and TRBJ2-1; 9 bases line up with TRBD2. Germline V gene data show CDR1 as SQVTM and CDR2 as ANQGSEA. The CDR3 contains 13 residues. V trimming: 7 bases; J trimming: 5 bases; junction bases outside the gene matches: 6. The CDR3: CSGGRTSDNEQFF. The DNA for the CDR3 is TGCAGCGGTGGGAGGACTAGCGACAATGAGCAGTTCTTC.

There are a few counts of this clonotype. The V gene is TRBV2, the J gene TRBJ2-4, with 10 positions matching TRBD2. J lost 7 bases, V lost 2 bases, and 5 bases had no gene match. CDR3 length: 15 amino acids. Germline lookup yields CDR1 SNHLY and CDR2 FYNNEI. CDR3 DNA sequence: TGTGCCAGCAGTGAATGGCTAGCGGGAGTCAACATTCAGTACTTC. Amino acids: CASSEWLAGVNIQYF.

The chain employs TRBV20-1 and TRBJ2-1; D is ambiguous. The CDR3 sequence is 17 residues long. Germline assignment: CDR1 DFQATT and CDR2 SNEGSKA (reference sequence). Trimming left V 0 bases short and J 6 bases short, with 21 bases between. DNA for the CDR3: TGCAGTGCTAGAGATCTTGGGGTCACCGCAAAGGGCAATGAGCAGTTCTTC. This sequence encodes CSARDLGVTAKGNEQFF.

CDR3 nucleotides: TGTGCCAGCAGTCCCGAACAGGGAATACTCACTGAAGCTTTCTTT. The encoded protein is CASSPEQGILTEAFF. The chain is built from TRBV12-3 or TRBV12-4 and TRBJ1-1; tentatively, D is TRBD1 (6 bases). Trimming shortened V by 5 bases and J by 4 bases, and 17 bases separated the two germline ends. This CDR3 region has 15 residues.

This clonotype turned up a few times. The chain recombines TRBV29-1 with TRBJ2-7, with TRBD1 as a possible D gene (5 bases). The CDR3 runs 14 residues. Trimming took 2 bases from V and 0 from J, leaving 11 bases between them. Germline assignment: CDR1 SQVTM and CDR2 ANQGSEA. CDR3 in amino acids: CSVELGRSSYEQYF. The CDR3 region has the DNA TGCAGCGTTGAATTGGGGCGGAGCTCCTACGAGCAGTACTTC.

The sample holds a few counts of this clonotype. The chain is built from TRBV7-9 and TRBJ1-2, with 7 nucleotides matching TRBD1. The trim removed 5 bases at V and 4 bases at J, leaving 13 bases unmatched. The CDR3 is made up of 16 amino acids. CDR1 and CDR2 from the germline V gene are SEHNR and FQNEAQ (reference sequence). The CDR3 region is CASSDDREEVLYGYTF. The CDR3 DNA reads TGTGCCAGCAGCGACGACAGGGAGGAAGTCCTCTATGGCTACACCTTC.

This clonotype has only a few counts. V gene TRBV7-9 combines with J gene TRBJ2-2; D may be TRBD1 or TRBD2 (5 bases each). In germline, CDR1 is SEHNR, CDR2 FQNEAQ (reference sequence). V dropped 1 base and J dropped 4 bases, with 10 bases sitting between them. This CDR3 has 15 amino acids. CDR3 amino acids: CASSLGGSATGELFF. CDR3 coding DNA: TGTGCCAGCAGCTTAGGGGGGTCAGCCACCGGGGAGCTGTTTTTT.

The rearrangement links TRBV5-1 to TRBJ2-1; 7 nucleotides line up with TRBD1. Germline values: CDR1 SGHRS, CDR2 YFSETQ. The CDR3 is made up of 14 amino acids. V lost 3 bases and J lost 3; bases outside the gene matches: 3. The CDR3 here is CASSSDRSYNEQFF. CDR3 coding DNA: TGCGCCAGCAGCTCGGACAGGAGCTACAATGAGCAGTTCTTC.